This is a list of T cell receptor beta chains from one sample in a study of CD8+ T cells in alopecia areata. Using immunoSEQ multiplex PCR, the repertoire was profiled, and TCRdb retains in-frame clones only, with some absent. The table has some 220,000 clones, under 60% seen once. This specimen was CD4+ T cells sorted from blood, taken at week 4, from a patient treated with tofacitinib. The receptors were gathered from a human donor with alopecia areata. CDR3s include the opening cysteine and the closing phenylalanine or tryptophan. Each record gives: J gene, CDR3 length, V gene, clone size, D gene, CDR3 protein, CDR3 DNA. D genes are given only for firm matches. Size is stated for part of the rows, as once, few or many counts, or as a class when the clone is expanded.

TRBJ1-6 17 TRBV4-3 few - CASSQDPGPLPNSPLHF TGCGCCAGCAGCCAAGACCCAGGCCCTCTTCCGAATTCACCCCTCCACTTT
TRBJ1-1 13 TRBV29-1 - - CSVRGRQNTEAFF TGCAGCGTTCGGGGCAGGCAGAACACTGAAGCTTTCTTT
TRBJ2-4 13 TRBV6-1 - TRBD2 CAGRGEHPNIQYF TGTGCCGGACGGGGGGAGCACCCAAACATTCAGTACTTC
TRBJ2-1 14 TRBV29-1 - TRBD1 CSVARGQGWNEQFF TGCAGCGTTGCGAGAGGACAGGGGTGGAATGAGCAGTTCTTC
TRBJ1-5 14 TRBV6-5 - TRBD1 CASSLGTGNQPQHF TGTGCCAGCAGCCTCGGGACAGGGAATCAGCCCCAGCATTTT
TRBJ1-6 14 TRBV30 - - CAWRGRDPVRALHF TGTGCCTGGAGGGGTCGGGACCCAGTAAGGGCCCTCCACTTT
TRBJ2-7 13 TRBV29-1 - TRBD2 CSVEDLAGGEQYF TGCAGCGTTGAAGACCTAGCGGGGGGCGAGCAGTACTTC
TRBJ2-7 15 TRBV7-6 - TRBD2 CASSLGGGLTYEQYF TGTGCCAGCAGCTTAGGCGGGGGGCTGACCTACGAGCAGTACTTC
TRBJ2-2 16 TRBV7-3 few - CASSASLAGAGGELFF TGTGCCAGCAGCGCCTCACTAGCAGGGGCCGGCGGGGAGCTGTTTTTT
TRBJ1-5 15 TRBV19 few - CASTSAEGSAQPQHF -
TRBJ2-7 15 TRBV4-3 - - CASSQDYRVSYEQYF TGCGCCAGCAGCCAAGATTACAGGGTCTCCTACGAGCAGTACTTC
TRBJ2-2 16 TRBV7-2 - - CASSLVGTSNTGELFF TGTGCCAGCAGCTTAGTCGGGACAAGTAACACCGGGGAGCTGTTTTTT
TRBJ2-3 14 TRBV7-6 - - CASSLAGGIDTQYF TGTGCCAGCAGCTTAGCGGGGGGAATAGATACGCAGTATTTT
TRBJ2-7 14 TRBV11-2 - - CASRSSGTLSREYF TGTGCCAGCAGATCCTCCGGGACCCTAAGCCGTGAGTACTTC
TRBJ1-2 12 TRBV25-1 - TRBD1 CASQQGARGYTF TGTGCCAGCCAACAGGGGGCGCGGGGCTACACCTTC
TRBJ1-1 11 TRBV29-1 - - CSFPGNTEAFF TGCAGCTTCCCAGGGAACACTGAAGCTTTCTTT
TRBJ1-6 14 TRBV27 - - CASSWGGVLSPLHF TGTGCCAGCAGTTGGGGAGGGGTCCTATCACCCCTCCACTTT
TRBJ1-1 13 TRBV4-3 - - CASSQEGGNEAFF TGCGCCAGCAGCCAAGAGGGGGGGAATGAAGCTTTCTTT
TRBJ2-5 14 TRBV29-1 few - CSVVFFWAAVTQYF TGCAGCGTTGTATTTTTCTGGGCGGCGGTGACCCAGTACTTC
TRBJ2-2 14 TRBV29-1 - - CSAKGAGVTGELFF TGCAGCGCAAAAGGGGCAGGGGTGACCGGGGAGCTGTTTTTT
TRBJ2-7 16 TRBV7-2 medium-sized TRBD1 CASSWAGTGSSYEQYF TGTGCCAGCAGCTGGGCCGGGACAGGGAGCTCCTACGAGCAGTACTTC
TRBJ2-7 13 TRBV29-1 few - CSVEEGGDRRQYF TGCAGCGTTGAAGAAGGAGGAGACAGAAGGCAGTACTTC
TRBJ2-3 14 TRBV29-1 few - CSVKDGTSTDTQYF TGCAGCGTTAAAGACGGGACAAGCACAGATACGCAGTATTTT
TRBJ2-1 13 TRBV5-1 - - CASSLGQVNEQFF TGCGCCAGCAGCTTGGGACAGGTCAATGAGCAGTTCTTC
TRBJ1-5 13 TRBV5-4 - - CASRPGPLEPQHF TGTGCCAGCCGCCCGGGTCCCTTGGAGCCCCAGCATTTT
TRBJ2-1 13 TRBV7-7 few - CASSPDYYNEQFF TGTGCCAGCAGTCCCGACTACTACAATGAGCAGTTCTTC
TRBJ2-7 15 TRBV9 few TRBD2 CASSASGGSIGEQYF TGTGCCAGCAGCGCTAGCGGGGGGTCTATTGGGGAGCAGTACTTC
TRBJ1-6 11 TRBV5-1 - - CASRDQGPLHF TGCGCCAGCAGGGACCAGGGCCCCCTCCACTTT
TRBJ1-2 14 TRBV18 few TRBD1 CASSPSGTGYGYTF TGTGCCAGCTCACCTTCCGGGACAGGGTATGGCTACACCTTC
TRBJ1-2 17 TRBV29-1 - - CSALNSPGGGSYYGYTF TGCAGCGCACTTAACTCCCCCGGAGGCGGTAGCTACTATGGCTACACCTTC
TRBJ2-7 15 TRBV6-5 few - CASKPNPGGTYEQYF TGTGCCAGCAAACCCAATCCCGGGGGCACCTACGAGCAGTACTTC
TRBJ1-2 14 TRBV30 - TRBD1 CAGFVGTGGYGYTF TGTGCCGGCTTCGTCGGGACAGGGGGCTATGGCTACACCTTC
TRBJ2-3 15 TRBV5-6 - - CASSGRAGRRDTQYF TGTGCCAGCAGCGGGAGAGCAGGCCGGAGAGATACGCAGTATTTT
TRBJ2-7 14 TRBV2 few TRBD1 CASSGQGGPYEQYF TGTGCCAGCAGTGGACAGGGGGGACCCTACGAGCAGTACTTC
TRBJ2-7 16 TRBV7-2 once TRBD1 CASSSARGQANYEQYF TGTGCCAGCAGCTCAGCGAGAGGACAGGCCAACTACGAGCAGTACTTC
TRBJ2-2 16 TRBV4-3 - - CASSQAEVVSTGELFF TGCGCCAGCAGCCAAGCGGAAGTGGTTTCGACCGGGGAGCTGTTTTTT
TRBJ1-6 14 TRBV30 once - CAWSHDTWESPLHF TGTGCCTGGAGCCACGACACCTGGGAATCACCCCTCCACTTT
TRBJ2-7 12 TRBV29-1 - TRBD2 CSVVRTSGEQYF TGCAGCGTTGTAAGGACTAGCGGTGAGCAGTACTTC
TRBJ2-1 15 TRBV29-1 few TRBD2 CSVEERGSSYNEQFF TGCAGCGTTGAAGAGCGGGGGAGCTCCTACAATGAGCAGTTCTTC
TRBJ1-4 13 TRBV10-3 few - CAIKDRGGEKLFF TGTGCCATCAAGGACCGGGGAGGCGAAAAACTGTTTTTT
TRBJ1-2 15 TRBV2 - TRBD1 CASSSSDRGDYGYTF TGTGCCAGCAGTTCCTCCGACAGGGGGGACTATGGCTACACCTTC
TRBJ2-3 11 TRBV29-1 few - CSVLPTDTQYF TGCAGCGTCCTACCCACAGATACGCAGTATTTT
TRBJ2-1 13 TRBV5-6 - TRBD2 CASSSWGGMGQFF TGTGCCAGCTCCTCCTGGGGGGGGATGGGGCAGTTCTTC
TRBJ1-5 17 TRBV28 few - CASRRPSLRTANQPQHF TGTGCCAGCAGGCGACCTTCCCTCCGGACAGCTAATCAGCCCCAGCATTTT
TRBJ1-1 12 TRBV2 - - CASSEHGGEAFF TGTGCCAGCAGTGAACATGGAGGGGAAGCTTTCTTT
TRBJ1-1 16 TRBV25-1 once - CASSETSLIRNTEAFF TGTGCCAGCAGTGAAACCTCCCTAATACGGAACACTGAAGCTTTCTTT
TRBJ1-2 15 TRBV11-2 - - CASSLDPTAGYGYTF TGTGCCAGCAGCTTAGATCCTACAGCGGGCTATGGCTACACCTTC
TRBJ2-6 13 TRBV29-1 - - CSTDSSGANVLTF TGCAGCACTGACTCCTCTGGGGCCAACGTCCTGACTTTC
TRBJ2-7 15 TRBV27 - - CASSPIVGGYYEQYF TGTGCCAGCAGTCCCATTGTAGGAGGCTACTACGAGCAGTACTTC
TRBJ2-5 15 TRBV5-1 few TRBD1 CASSPTAGTEETQYF TGCGCCAGCAGCCCAACTGCCGGGACAGAAGAGACCCAGTACTTC
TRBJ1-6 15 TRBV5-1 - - CASSLDRTFPAPLHF TGCGCCAGCAGCTTGGACAGGACATTCCCAGCACCCCTCCACTTT
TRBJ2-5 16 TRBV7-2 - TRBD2 CASSLIAGVSQETQYF TGTGCCAGCAGCCTTATAGCGGGGGTCTCCCAGGAGACCCAGTACTTC
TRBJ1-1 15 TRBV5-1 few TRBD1 CASSLETGIGTEAFF TGCGCCAGCAGCTTGGAGACAGGGATTGGGACTGAAGCTTTCTTT
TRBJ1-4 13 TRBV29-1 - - CSIEDIAAEKLFF TGCAGCATTGAAGATATCGCGGCAGAAAAACTGTTTTTT